These 12 T cell receptor beta chains were all obtained from the same sample, sequenced in a study of shared clonotypes between healthy human individuals. Measured with immunoSEQ multiplex PCR; TCRdb has only the in-frame clones, and not every one. This table holds about 2 million clones, roughly 95% found once. Sequenced input: naive CD4+ T cells sorted from blood. The subset here: CD45RA+ positively selected. The receptors come from a man aged 18 to 30 in good health.

The V and J genes are TRBV5-6 and TRBJ1-4; 7 bases are shared with TRBD1. The CDR3 has 16 amino acids. V lost 4 bases, J lost 0 bases, and 6 bases stayed unmatched. The V gene's germline CDR1 is SGHDT and CDR2 YYEEEE. The CDR3 here is CASSGDSGATNEKLFF. DNA of the CDR3: TGTGCCAGCAGCGGGGACAGTGGAGCAACTAATGAAAAACTGTTTTTT.

The chain couples TRBV5-1 to TRBJ2-2, with 8 bases lining up with TRBD2. This CDR3 region has 15 residues. Germline lookup yields CDR1 SGHRS and CDR2 YFSETQ. The V segment lost 0 bases and the J segment 3 bases; nucleotides outside the gene matches: 1. The CDR3 here is CASSLDGRDTGELFF. In DNA, the CDR3 is TGCGCCAGCAGCTTGGACGGGAGGGACACCGGGGAGCTGTTTTTT.

This clone was detected once. The gene calls are TRBV5-6 and TRBJ1-4; D might be TRBD1 (6 bases). Trimming took 4 bases from V and 0 from J, leaving 13 bases between them. Germline V gene data show CDR1 as SGHDT and CDR2 as YYEEEE. The length of the CDR3 is 16 residues. This CDR3 is CASSADRAATNEKLFF. CDR3 in DNA: TGTGCCAGCAGCGCGGACAGAGCTGCAACTAATGAAAAACTGTTTTTT.

This chain uses TRBV19 with TRBJ2-5; 7 bases match TRBD1. The CDR3 has 14 amino acids. With 3 bases clipped from V and 5 bases from J, the junction kept 6 bases outside the gene matches. The germline CDR1 and CDR2 sequences are LNHDA and SQIVND (reference sequence). CDR3 residues: CASSISTGSETQYF. The CDR3 nucleotides read TGTGCCAGTAGTATCTCGACAGGGTCGGAGACCCAGTACTTC.

This sequence joins TRBV27 and TRBJ2-7; TRBD1 matches 8 bases. Germline CDR1 reads MNHEY; CDR2 reads SMNVEV (reference sequence). With V trimmed by 6 bases and J by 4 bases, 8 bases remained unmatched. The CDR3 runs 14 residues. CDR3 in amino acids: CASRPGGAMYEQYF. The CDR3 DNA follows: TGTGCCAGCAGGCCAGGGGGCGCGATGTACGAGCAGTACTTC.

CDR3 in DNA: TGTGCCAGCAGCGTAAGGTCACAGGCGGTCGGGGAGCTGTTTTTT. This codes for CASSVRSQAVGELFF. This sequence joins TRBV9 and TRBJ2-2, with D perhaps TRBD1 (5 bases). There are 15 residues in the CDR3. V was clipped by 1 base and J by 7 bases, with 14 bases between them. Germline CDR1 SGDLS, CDR2 YYNGEE.

The rearrangement links TRBV4-3 to TRBJ2-7, with TRBD1 matching 8 bases. The CDR3 spans 16 residues. The J segment lost 2 bases and the V segment lost 3 bases, leaving 9 bases of the junction unmatched. Germline V gives CDR1 LGHNA, CDR2 YSLEER. This CDR3 is CASSQTTGTGPYEQYF. In DNA form, the CDR3 reads TGCGCCAGCAGCCAGACTACCGGGACAGGTCCCTACGAGCAGTACTTC.

The DNA for the CDR3 is TGTGCCAGCAGCCCCGTGGCAGGGGGGGCCTACGAGCAGTACTTC. Protein sequence: CASSPVAGGAYEQYF. The rearrangement links TRBV7-2 to TRBJ2-7; the D gene could be TRBD1 or TRBD2 (7 bases each). V was trimmed by 5 bases and J by 2 bases, leaving 16 bases between them. Germline V gene data show CDR1 as SGHTA and CDR2 as FQGNSA. The CDR3 consists of 15 residues.

The chain recombines TRBV28 with TRBJ1-6; the D gene is possibly TRBD1 (5 bases). The CDR3 contains 15 residues. The ends were cut back, 6 bases at V and 4 bases at J, with 13 bases in the middle. Germline-derived CDR1 and CDR2 are MDHEN and SYDVKM. CDR3 coding DNA: TGTGCCAGCAGCACCAGGGCTACATATAATTCACCCCTCCACTTT. Translating it yields CASSTRATYNSPLHF.

The chain recombines TRBV6-4 with TRBJ1-5, with D possibly matching TRBD1 (5 bases). CDR3 length: 17 residues. From germline, CDR1 is MRHNA and CDR2 SNTAGT. Trimming shortened V by 0 bases and J by 0 bases, and 12 bases separated the two germline ends. CDR3 region: CASSDSPGRYSNQPQHF. In DNA form, the CDR3 reads TGTGCCAGCAGTGACTCGCCAGGGAGATATAGCAATCAGCCCCAGCATTTT.

The chain uses TRBV19 and TRBJ2-7; 8 nucleotides match TRBD2. The germline V gene encodes CDR1 LNHDA and CDR2 SQIVND (reference sequence). Trimming took 0 bases from V and 2 from J; bases not matched to a gene: 6. The CDR3 has 16 amino acids. The CDR3 region is CASSIDLSGAPYEQYF. DNA of the CDR3: TGTGCCAGTAGTATAGACCTTAGCGGGGCGCCCTACGAGCAGTACTTC.

V usage is TRBV15 and J usage is TRBJ2-7, with 8 bases lining up with TRBD2. The CDR3 spans 16 residues. V trimming: 2 bases; J trimming: 0 bases; junction bases outside the gene matches: 6. Germline loops: CDR1 LNHNV, CDR2 YYDKDF (reference sequence). DNA of the CDR3: TGTGCCACCAGCAGAAATCAGCGGGGGAGCTCCTACGAGCAGTACTTC. It is translated as CATSRNQRGSSYEQYF.